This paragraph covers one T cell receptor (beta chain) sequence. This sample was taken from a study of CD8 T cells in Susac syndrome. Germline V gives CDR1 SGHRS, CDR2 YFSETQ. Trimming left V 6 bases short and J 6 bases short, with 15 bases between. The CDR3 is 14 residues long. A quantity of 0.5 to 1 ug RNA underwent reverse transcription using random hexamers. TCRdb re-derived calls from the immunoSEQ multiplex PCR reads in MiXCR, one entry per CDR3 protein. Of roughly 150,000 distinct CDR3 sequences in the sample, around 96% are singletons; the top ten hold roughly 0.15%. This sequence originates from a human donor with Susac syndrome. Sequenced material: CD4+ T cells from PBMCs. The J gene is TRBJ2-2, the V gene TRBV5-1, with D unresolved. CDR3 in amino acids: CASTPLGSSGELFF. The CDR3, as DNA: TGCGCCAGCACCCCCCTAGGGTCATCCGGGGAGCTGTTTTTT.